This T cell receptor beta chain came from a study of shared clonotypes between healthy human individuals. The germline gives CDR1 MRHNA, CDR2 SNTAGT. The V gene lost 6 bases and the J gene lost 8 bases, with 16 bases spanning the gap. This CDR3 has 13 amino acids. Profiling relied on immunoSEQ multiplex PCR, and the TCRdb table lists in-frame clones only, not all of them. The sample has about 730,000 clones; over 60% are singletons. All donors were Caucasian adults living in Nashville, Tennessee. The sample taken for sequencing was memory CD4+ T cells sorted from blood. Subset in this sample: CD45RA-negative fraction. This sequence joins TRBV6-4 and TRBJ1-2; a weak D match, TRBD1 (6 bases). The sequence came from a woman in her twenties or thirties in good health. CDR3 coding DNA: TGTGCCAGCAGCCTTACAGGGCTGGACGGCTACACCTTC. Translation gives CASSLTGLDGYTF.